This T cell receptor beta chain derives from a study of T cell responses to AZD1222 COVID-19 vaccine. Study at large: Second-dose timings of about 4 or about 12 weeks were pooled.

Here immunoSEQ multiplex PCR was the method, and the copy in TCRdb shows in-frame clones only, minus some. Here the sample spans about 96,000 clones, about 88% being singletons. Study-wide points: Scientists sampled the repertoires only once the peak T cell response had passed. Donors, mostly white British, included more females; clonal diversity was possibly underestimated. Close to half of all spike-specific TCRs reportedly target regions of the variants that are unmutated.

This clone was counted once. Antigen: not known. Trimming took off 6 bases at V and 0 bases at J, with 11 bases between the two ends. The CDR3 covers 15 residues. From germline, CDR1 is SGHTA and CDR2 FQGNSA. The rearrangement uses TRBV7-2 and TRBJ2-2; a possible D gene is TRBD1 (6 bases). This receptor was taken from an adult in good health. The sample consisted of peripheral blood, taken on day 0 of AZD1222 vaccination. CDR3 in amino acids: CASRTGTTNTGELFF. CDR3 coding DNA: TGTGCCAGCAGAACCGGGACAACGAACACCGGGGAGCTGTTTTTT. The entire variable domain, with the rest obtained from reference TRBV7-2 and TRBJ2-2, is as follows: GAGVSQSPSNKVTEKGKDVELRCDPISGHTALYWYRQSLGQGLEFLIYFQGNSAPDKSGLPSDRFSAERTGGSVSTLTIQRTQQEDSAVYLCASRTGTTNTGELFFGEGSRLTVL.